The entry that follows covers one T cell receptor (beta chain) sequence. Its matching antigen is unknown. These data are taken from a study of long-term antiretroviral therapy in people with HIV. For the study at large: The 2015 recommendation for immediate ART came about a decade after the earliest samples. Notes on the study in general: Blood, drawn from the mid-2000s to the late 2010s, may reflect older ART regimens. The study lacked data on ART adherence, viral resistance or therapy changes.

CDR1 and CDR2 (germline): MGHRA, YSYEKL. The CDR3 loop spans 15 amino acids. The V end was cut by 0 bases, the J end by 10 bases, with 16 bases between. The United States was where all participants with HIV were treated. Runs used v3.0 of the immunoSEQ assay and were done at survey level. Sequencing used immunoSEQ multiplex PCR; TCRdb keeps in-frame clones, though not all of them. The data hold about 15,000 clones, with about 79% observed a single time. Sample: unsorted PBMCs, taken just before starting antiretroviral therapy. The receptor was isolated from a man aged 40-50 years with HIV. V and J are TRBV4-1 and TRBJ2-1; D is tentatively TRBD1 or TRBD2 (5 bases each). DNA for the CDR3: TGCGCCAGCAGCCAAGACGTCGTATCGTGGGGGGAGCAGTTCTTC. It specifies CASSQDVVSWGEQFF.